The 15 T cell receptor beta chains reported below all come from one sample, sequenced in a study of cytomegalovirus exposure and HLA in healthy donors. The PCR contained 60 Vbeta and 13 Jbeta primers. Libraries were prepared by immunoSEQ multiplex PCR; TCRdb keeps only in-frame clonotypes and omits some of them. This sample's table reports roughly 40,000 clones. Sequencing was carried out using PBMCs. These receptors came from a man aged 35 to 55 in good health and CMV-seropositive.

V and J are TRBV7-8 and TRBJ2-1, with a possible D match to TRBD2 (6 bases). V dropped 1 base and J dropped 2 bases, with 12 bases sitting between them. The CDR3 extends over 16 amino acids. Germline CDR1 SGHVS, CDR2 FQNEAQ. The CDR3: CASSLVGGETYNEQFF. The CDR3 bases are TGTGCCAGCAGCTTAGTCGGCGGGGAGACCTACAATGAGCAGTTCTTC. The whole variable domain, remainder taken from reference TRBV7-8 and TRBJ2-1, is GAGVSQSPRYKVAKRGQDVALRCDPISGHVSLFWYQQALGQGPEFLTYFQNEAQLDKSGLPSDRFFAERPEGSVSTLKIQRTQQEDSAVYLCASSLVGGETYNEQFFGPGTRLTVL.

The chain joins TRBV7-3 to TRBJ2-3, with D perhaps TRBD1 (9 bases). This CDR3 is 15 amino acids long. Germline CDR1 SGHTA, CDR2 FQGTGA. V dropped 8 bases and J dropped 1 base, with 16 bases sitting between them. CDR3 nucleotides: TGTGCCAGCTCGGGGGGGACAGGGCGCACAGATACGCAGTATTTT. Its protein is CASSGGTGRTDTQYF.

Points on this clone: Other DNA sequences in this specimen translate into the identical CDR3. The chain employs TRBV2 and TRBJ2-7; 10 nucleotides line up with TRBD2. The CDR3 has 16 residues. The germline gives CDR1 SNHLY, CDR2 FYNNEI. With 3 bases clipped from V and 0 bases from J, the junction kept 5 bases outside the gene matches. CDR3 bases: TGTGCCAGCAGTGATAACCCTAGCGGGAGCTCCTACGAGCAGTACTTC. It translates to CASSDNPSGSSYEQYF.

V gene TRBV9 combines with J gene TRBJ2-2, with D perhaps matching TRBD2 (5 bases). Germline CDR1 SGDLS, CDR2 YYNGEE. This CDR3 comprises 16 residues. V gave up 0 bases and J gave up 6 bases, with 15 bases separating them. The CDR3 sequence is CASSVGTGRTAGELFF. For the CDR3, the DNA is TGTGCCAGCAGCGTAGGAACTGGGCGGACTGCCGGGGAGCTGTTTTTT.

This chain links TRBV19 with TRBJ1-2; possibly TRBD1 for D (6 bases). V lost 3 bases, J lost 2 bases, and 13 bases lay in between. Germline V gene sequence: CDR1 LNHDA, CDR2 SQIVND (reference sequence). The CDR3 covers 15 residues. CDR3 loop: CASSILDRPNYGYTF. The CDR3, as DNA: TGTGCCAGTAGTATCCTCGACAGGCCAAACTATGGCTACACCTTC.

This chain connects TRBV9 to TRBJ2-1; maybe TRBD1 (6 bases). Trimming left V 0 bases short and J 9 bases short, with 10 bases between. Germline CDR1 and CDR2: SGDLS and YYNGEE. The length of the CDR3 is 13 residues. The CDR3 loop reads CASSVGQGSEQFF. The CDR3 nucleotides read TGTGCCAGCAGCGTAGGGCAGGGGAGTGAGCAGTTCTTC.

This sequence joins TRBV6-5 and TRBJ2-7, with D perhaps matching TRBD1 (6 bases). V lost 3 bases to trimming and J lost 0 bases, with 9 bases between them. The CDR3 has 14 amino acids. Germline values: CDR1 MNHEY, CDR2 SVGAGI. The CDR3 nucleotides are TGTGCCAGCAGTTATACAGGGAGCTCCTACGAGCAGTACTTC. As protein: CASSYTGSSYEQYF.

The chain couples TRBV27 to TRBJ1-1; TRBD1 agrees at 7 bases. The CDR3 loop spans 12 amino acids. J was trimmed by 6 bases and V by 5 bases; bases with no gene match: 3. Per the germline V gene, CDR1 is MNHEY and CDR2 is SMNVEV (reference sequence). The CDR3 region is CASSRGGPEAFF. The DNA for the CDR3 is TGTGCCAGCAGTCGAGGGGGCCCTGAAGCTTTCTTT.

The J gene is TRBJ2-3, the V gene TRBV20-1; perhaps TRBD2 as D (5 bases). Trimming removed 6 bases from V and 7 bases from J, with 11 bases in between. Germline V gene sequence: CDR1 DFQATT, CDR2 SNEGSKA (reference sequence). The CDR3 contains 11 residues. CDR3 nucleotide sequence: TGCAGTGCCGTATCGGGGAATACGCAGTATTTT. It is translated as CSAVSGNTQYF.

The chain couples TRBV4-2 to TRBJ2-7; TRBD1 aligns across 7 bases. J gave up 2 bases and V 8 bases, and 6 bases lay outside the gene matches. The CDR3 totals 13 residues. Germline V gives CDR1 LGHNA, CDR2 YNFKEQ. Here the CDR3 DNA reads TGTGCCAGCGCCCGGGACAGCACCTACGAGCAGTACTTC. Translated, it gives CASARDSTYEQYF.

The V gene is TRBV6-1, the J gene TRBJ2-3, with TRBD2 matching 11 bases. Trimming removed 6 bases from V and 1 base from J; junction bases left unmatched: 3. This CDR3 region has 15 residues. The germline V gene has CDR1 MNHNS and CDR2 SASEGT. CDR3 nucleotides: TGTGCCAGCAGGGTAGCGGGAGGGGGCACAGATACGCAGTATTTT. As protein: CASRVAGGGTDTQYF.

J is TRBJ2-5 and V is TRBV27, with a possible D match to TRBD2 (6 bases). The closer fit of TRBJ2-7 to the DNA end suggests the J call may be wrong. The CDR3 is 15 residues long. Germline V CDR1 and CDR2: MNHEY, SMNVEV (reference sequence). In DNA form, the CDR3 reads TGTGCCAGCAGTTTAAGGCTAGCGAGCTCCTACGAGCAGTACTTC. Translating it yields CASSLRLASSYEQYF.

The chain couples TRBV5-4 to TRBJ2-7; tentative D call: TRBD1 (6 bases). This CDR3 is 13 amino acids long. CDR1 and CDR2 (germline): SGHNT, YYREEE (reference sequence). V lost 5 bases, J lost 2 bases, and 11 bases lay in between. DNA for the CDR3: TGTGCCAGCAGTCCAACAGGGCCCTACGAGCAGTACTTC. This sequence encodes CASSPTGPYEQYF.

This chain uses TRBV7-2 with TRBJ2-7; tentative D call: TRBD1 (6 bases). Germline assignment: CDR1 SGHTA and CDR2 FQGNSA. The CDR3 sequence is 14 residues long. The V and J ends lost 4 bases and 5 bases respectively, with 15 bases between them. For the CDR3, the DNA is TGTGCCAGCAGCTCGTCCACAGGGTTGAACGAGCAGTACTTC. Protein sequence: CASSSSTGLNEQYF.

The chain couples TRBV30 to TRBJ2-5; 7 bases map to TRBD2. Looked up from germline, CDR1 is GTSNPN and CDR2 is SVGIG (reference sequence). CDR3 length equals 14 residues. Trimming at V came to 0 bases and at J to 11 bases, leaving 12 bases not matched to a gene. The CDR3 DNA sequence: TGTGCCTGGAGTGTACTGGGCGGGAGCGGGGAGCAGTACTTC. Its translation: CAWSVLGGSGEQYF.